One and the same sample provided the 30 T cell receptor beta chains below, sequenced in a study of T cells in Graves' hyperthyroidism and ophthalmopathy. The CDR3 regions of TCR beta were amplified from RNA transcripts. The HTBI set primed first-round TCR CDR3 RT-PCR. Via MiXCR, TCRdb re-called the multiplex PCR reads, giving one row per CDR3 protein. In the table there are about 660,000 distinct CDR3 sequences, about 45% of which are singletons. The sample comprised peripheral blood or thyroid tissue (not recorded which). The origin of the receptors is an adult man with Graves' disease, either hyperthyroidism or ophthalmopathy (not recorded which).

The chain combines TRBV7-9 with TRBJ1-3, with 7 bases aligning to TRBD1. Germline V lookup: CDR1 SEHNR, CDR2 FQNEAQ (reference sequence). The CDR3 is 14 amino acids. Trimming at V came to 6 bases and at J to 2 bases, leaving 4 bases not matched to a gene. CDR3 loop: CASSFQGAGNTIYF. CDR3 DNA: TGTGCCAGCAGTTTCCAGGGGGCTGGAAACACCATATATTTT.

This clonotype was found many times. J is TRBJ1-1 and V is TRBV7-2; 9 bases match TRBD1. V dropped 6 bases and J dropped 0; count of bases not matched to a gene: 5. The germline V gene encodes CDR1 SGHTA and CDR2 FQGNSA. This CDR3 has 15 residues. CDR3 sequence: CASSLGTGLNTEAFF. The CDR3, as DNA: TGTGCCAGCAGTCTCGGGACAGGGTTGAACACTGAAGCTTTCTTT.

The chain joins TRBV7-2 to TRBJ2-5, with TRBD1 matching 12 bases. The V and J ends lost 1 base and 5 bases, in that order; junction bases with no gene match: 8. Germline CDR1 is SGHTA and CDR2 is FQGNSA. This CDR3 is built from 17 residues. The CDR3 is CASSLGLAGQGAETQYF. CDR3 nucleotides: TGTGCCAGCAGCTTAGGGTTAGCGGGACAGGGGGCTGAGACCCAGTACTTC.

V and J are TRBV7-2 and TRBJ2-5; D uncertain. CDR3 length: 14 amino acids. CDR1 is SGHTA, CDR2 FQGNSA, per germline. V lost 8 bases to trimming and J lost 2 bases, with 15 bases between them. The CDR3 bases are TGTGCCAGCGGCGACCCCCCCATTCAAGAGACCCAGTACTTC. Encoded protein: CASGDPPIQETQYF.

This clonotype was seen a few times. This chain connects TRBV9 to TRBJ1-1, with 8 bases that match TRBD1. The trim removed 3 bases at V and 3 bases at J, leaving 4 bases unmatched. The germline gives CDR1 SGDLS, CDR2 YYNGEE. This CDR3 region has 14 residues. The CDR3 coding sequence is TGTGCCAGCAGCGGACAGGGGTCGGACACTGAAGCTTTCTTT. Translating gives CASSGQGSDTEAFF. Based on the CDR3 plus reference TRBV9 and TRBJ1-1, the full variable domain is DSGVTQTPKHLITATGQRVTLRCSPRSGDLSVYWYQQSLDQGLQFLIQYYNGEERAKGNILERFSAQQFPDLHSELNLSSLELGDSALYFCASSGQGSDTEAFFGQGTRLTVV.

The rearrangement links TRBV12-3 or TRBV12-4 to TRBJ1-1, with 7 bases that match TRBD1. The length of the CDR3 is 14 residues. After removal of 6 bases from V and 4 bases from J, the junction contained 8 bases not matched to a gene. The CDR3 loop is CASSFGTEATEAFF. The CDR3 DNA sequence: TGTGCCAGCAGCTTTGGGACAGAGGCCACTGAAGCTTTCTTT.

This clonotype was counted ten times or more. The chain joins TRBV10-2 to TRBJ1-6; no clear D. This CDR3 region has 15 residues. Trimming removed 3 bases from V and 7 bases from J, with 13 bases in between. Germline V gene sequence: CDR1 WSHSY, CDR2 SAAADI. The DNA of the CDR3 is TGCGCCAGCAGTGATGGGGTCGGGAGGAATTCACCCCTCCACTTT. Translating gives CASSDGVGRNSPLHF.

V is TRBV19 and J is TRBJ2-7; tentative D call: TRBD2 (5 bases). Deletions cut 7 bases from V and 0 bases from J, with 16 bases between. CDR1 LNHDA and CDR2 SQIVND come from the germline V gene (reference sequence). The CDR3 runs to 15 residues. CDR3 region: CASNSRTESSYEQYF. CDR3 bases: TGTGCCAGTAACTCGAGGACTGAGAGCTCCTACGAGCAGTACTTC.

The table lists this clonotype with many counts. The chain employs TRBV14 and TRBJ2-5; tentative D call: TRBD1 (5 bases). V dropped 4 bases and J dropped 5 bases, with 11 bases sitting between them. The CDR3 extends over 13 amino acids. Germline V gives CDR1 SGHDN, CDR2 FVKESK. DNA of the CDR3: TGTGCCAGCAGCCCAGGGCCACCCGAGACCCAGTACTTC. Protein: CASSPGPPETQYF.

This clonotype was seen a handful of times. The gene calls are TRBV20-1 and TRBJ1-1; weak D call: TRBD1 (5 bases). The CDR3 totals 13 residues. The germline gives CDR1 DFQATT, CDR2 SNEGSKA (reference sequence). Trimming cost V 3 bases and J 0 bases, with 8 bases left between them. CDR3 region: CSASGHMNTEAFF. The DNA for the CDR3 is TGCAGTGCTAGTGGACATATGAACACTGAAGCTTTCTTT.

DNA of the CDR3: TGTGCCAGCAGCGAAGGGACTAGCGGGTACTACGAGCAGTACTTC. It is translated as CASSEGTSGYYEQYF. V is TRBV7-9 and J is TRBJ2-7; 12 bases are a match to TRBD2. CDR3 length: 15 amino acids. V shed 5 bases and J 3 bases; nucleotides not matched to a gene: 5. Germline-derived CDR1 and CDR2 are SEHNR and FQNEAQ (reference sequence).

The J gene is TRBJ1-5, the V gene TRBV7-2; 10 bases align to TRBD1. Germline assignment: CDR1 SGHTA and CDR2 FQGNSA. The CDR3 runs to 17 residues. The ends lost 6 bases at V and 2 bases at J; junction bases unmatched: 10. The CDR3 region is CASRLTPGTGGNQPQHF. Here the CDR3 DNA reads TGTGCCAGCAGACTCACACCCGGGACAGGGGGCAATCAGCCCCAGCATTTT. The full variable domain, in which reference TRBV7-2 and TRBJ1-5 provide the parts outside the CDR3, is GAGVSQSPSNKVTEKGKDVELRCDPISGHTALYWYRQSLGQGLEFLIYFQGNSAPDKSGLPSDRFSAERTGGSVSTLTIQRTQQEDSAVYLCASRLTPGTGGNQPQHFGDGTRLSIL.

Turning to this clonotype: A read error may be the cause here, since a much bigger clone is one base away. This CDR3 is missing its conserved last phenylalanine or tryptophan, likely due to a read error. The CDR3 DNA sequence: TGTGCCAGCAGTCGGGAGGAAAGTGAAAAACTGTTTTCT. Protein product: CASSREESEKLFS. The rearrangement links TRBV6-6 to TRBJ1-4, with D unclear. The V end was cut by 5 bases, the J end by 7 bases, with 11 bases between. The germline V gene has CDR1 MNHNY and CDR2 SVGAGI (reference sequence). The CDR3 runs 13 residues.

The rearrangement uses TRBV20-1 and TRBJ1-2, with a weak D call TRBD1 (6 bases). The CDR3 sequence is 11 residues long. The V gene lost 6 bases and the J gene lost 8 bases, with 13 bases spanning the gap. Germline CDR1 and CDR2: DFQATT and SNEGSKA (reference sequence). The CDR3 loop is CSAHSGDGYTF. The DNA for the CDR3 is TGCAGTGCACACTCAGGGGACGGCTACACCTTC.

This clonotype was detected many times. The CDR3 DNA is TGTGCCACCAGCTTTAGCGGGAGGGGAGAGACCCAGTACTTC. This translates into CATSFSGRGETQYF. This sequence joins TRBV24-1 and TRBJ2-5, with 11 positions matching TRBD2. Germline V gene data show CDR1 as KGHDR and CDR2 as SFDVKD. J lost 4 bases, V lost 7 bases, and 4 bases had no gene match. The CDR3 extends over 14 amino acids.

This clonotype appeared a few times. The CDR3 DNA reads as TGTGCCAGCAGTTACTCGATGGGGGGAACGGGCGAGCAGTACTTC. It encodes CASSYSMGGTGEQYF. The rearrangement uses TRBV6-5 and TRBJ2-7; D perhaps matches TRBD2 (6 bases). The CDR3 totals 15 residues. Per germline, CDR1 MNHEY and CDR2 SVGAGI. V was cut by 0 bases and J by 6 bases, with 15 bases left in between.

V is TRBV2 and J is TRBJ1-6, with 10 bases lining up with TRBD1. Germline values: CDR1 SNHLY, CDR2 FYNNEI. Trimming took 5 bases from V and 7 from J; bases not matched to a gene: 11. The CDR3 is 17 residues long. The CDR3 sequence is CASSYYGTGVINSPLHF. In nucleotides, the CDR3 is TGTGCCAGCAGTTACTACGGGACAGGGGTCATAAATTCACCCCTCCACTTT.

This chain uses TRBV10-3 with TRBJ1-2, with 7 bases lining up with TRBD1. CDR3 size: 15 residues. Germline V gene sequence: CDR1 ENHRY, CDR2 SYGVKD. Trimming removed 10 bases from V and 0 bases from J; junction bases left unmatched: 11. Written as DNA, the CDR3 is TGTGCCACCTTTACAGGGGACACCTCTAACTATGGCTACACCTTC. This encodes CATFTGDTSNYGYTF.

This clonotype was detected many times. J is TRBJ1-2 and V is TRBV15; D gene ambiguous. The CDR3 is 14 residues long. Germline V CDR1 and CDR2: LNHNV, YYDKDF (reference sequence). V was trimmed by 1 base and J by 7 bases, leaving 13 bases between them. The CDR3 DNA is TGTGCCACCAGCAGAGTCCGGGAACAAGGTGGCTACACCTTC. This translates into CATSRVREQGGYTF.

V usage is TRBV29-1 and J usage is TRBJ2-7; 7 bases agree with TRBD2. The CDR3 consists of 14 residues. Germline V gives CDR1 SQVTM, CDR2 ANQGSEA. Trimming took 2 bases from V and 2 from J; bases not matched to a gene: 6. As DNA, the CDR3 is TGCAGCGTTGAAAGGGATGGGACTACCTACGAGCAGTACTTC. Residues: CSVERDGTTYEQYF.

The chain has TRBV20-1 and TRBJ1-2; maybe TRBD1 (5 bases). Deletions cut 3 bases from V and 0 bases from J, with 8 bases between. This CDR3 contains 13 residues. CDR1 is DFQATT and CDR2 is SNEGSKA in the germline V gene (reference sequence). The CDR3 region is CSASGGSNYGYTF. The CDR3 bases are TGCAGTGCTAGTGGGGGATCTAACTATGGCTACACCTTC.

This clonotype has just a few counts. The V call is TRBV10-3, the J call TRBJ1-4; TRBD1 matches 9 bases. Per germline, CDR1 ENHRY and CDR2 SYGVKD. J lost 7 bases, V lost 10 bases, and 13 bases had no gene match. This CDR3 comprises 15 residues. The CDR3 bases are TGTGCCAGCAGCCCGACCGGGACAGGGCTTGAAAAACTGTTTTTT. Amino acids: CASSPTGTGLEKLFF.

A note on this clonotype: Mismatch with germline at one junction end may stem from a read error. The V gene is TRBV19, the J gene TRBJ1-1; a weak D match, TRBD1 (5 bases). Per germline, CDR1 LNHDA and CDR2 SQIVND (reference sequence). The CDR3 is made up of 13 amino acids. The CDR3 DNA reads TGTGTCAGTAGGTCGGGGGAAGGACGTGAAGCTTTCTTT. Translating it yields CVSRSGEGREAFF.

This clonotype appeared many times. The junction and the germline gene differ at one end; a read error may be behind it. The rearrangement uses TRBV7-7 and TRBJ2-7; possible D gene TRBD1, 5 bases. Germline V CDR1 and CDR2: SSHAT, FNYEAQ (reference sequence). CDR3 length: 13 amino acids. CDR3 sequence reads: CASSLGPGREQYF. CDR3 DNA: TGTGCTAGCAGCTTAGGACCAGGGCGAGAGCAGTACTTC.

A remark on this clonotype: Mismatch with germline at one junction end may stem from a read error. The chain links TRBV24-1 to TRBJ1-5; D remains unclear. CDR3 length equals 14 residues. Per the germline V gene, CDR1 is KGHDR and CDR2 is SFDVKD. Here the CDR3 reads CGASTGDGNQPQHF. CDR3 coding DNA: TGCGGTGCTAGTACCGGGGATGGCAATCAGCCCCAGCATTTT.

This clonotype was picked up a small number of times. Written as DNA, the CDR3 is TGTGCCAGCACCCGACAGGGAGGAATCACTGAAGCTTTCTTT. Translating gives CASTRQGGITEAFF. The chain recombines TRBV6-5 with TRBJ1-1; 7 bases match TRBD1. The CDR3 is made up of 14 amino acids. J lost 4 bases, V lost 7 bases, and 9 bases had no gene match. The V gene's germline CDR1 is MNHEY and CDR2 SVGAGI.

This clonotype has just a few counts. The chain links TRBV29-1 to TRBJ2-5; D call uncertain. The CDR3 is 13 residues long. Looked up from germline, CDR1 is SQVTM and CDR2 is ANQGSEA. Trimming left V 5 bases short and J 3 bases short, with 13 bases between. The CDR3 DNA reads TGCAGCGTTCTTAGGTACCTTGAAGAGACCCAGTACTTC. It is translated as CSVLRYLEETQYF.

Worth noting for this clonotype: A much larger clone differs from this one at a single base, so this may be a read error. This chain links TRBV5-1 with TRBJ2-7; the match to TRBD1 covers 8 bases. Germline CDR1 is SGHRS and CDR2 is YFSETQ. The CDR3 is made up of 14 amino acids. The V segment lost 3 bases and the J segment 4 bases; nucleotides outside the gene matches: 6. The CDR3 is CASSSWQGAYEQYF. The CDR3 DNA follows: TGCGCCAGCAGCTCGTGGCAGGGGGCGTACGAGCAGTACTTC.

The chain carries TRBV20-1 and TRBJ2-7, with D possibly TRBD2 on 5 matching bases. This CDR3 is 16 amino acids long. Germline assignment: CDR1 DFQATT and CDR2 SNEGSKA (reference sequence). V dropped 1 base and J dropped 2 bases, with 18 bases sitting between them. Here the CDR3 DNA reads TGCAGTGCTAGAGCCCTTTGGGCTAGCAGGCCCTACGAGCAGTACTTC. Protein: CSARALWASRPYEQYF.

This clonotype has more than one count but fewer than ten. The rearrangement uses TRBV6-5 and TRBJ1-4, with D unclear. Germline-derived CDR1 and CDR2 are MNHEY and SVGAGI. V was cut by 5 bases and J by 5 bases, with 3 bases left in between. This CDR3 contains 11 residues. CDR3 DNA: TGTGCCAGCAGTGTCAATGAAAAACTGTTTTTT. It yields the protein CASSVNEKLFF.